The rows below give T cell receptor beta chains drawn from one sample of a study of T-cell memory formation after mild COVID-19. TCRdb called the 5' RACE reads again in MiXCR, with one record for every CDR3 protein. The sample lists roughly 110,000 distinct CDR3 sequences, about 24% occurring once. Sequencing was done on a sample of PBMCs or a T cell subset sorted from them (not recorded which). The receptors stem from a man aged 18 to 30 who had mild COVID-19 (a few samples of this study predate the infection). Cell type and time point are not known. CDR3s include the opening cysteine and the closing phenylalanine or tryptophan. The order of the fields is J gene, D gene, V gene, clone size, CDR3 DNA, CDR3 protein. D genes are given only for firm matches. Clone size is not always given. Where it is, it says once, few, many or a class for expanded clones.

TRBJ2-3,TRBD1,TRBV6-1,few,TGTGCCACCATGGACAGGAGTTTCACAGATACGCAGTATTTT,CATMDRSFTDTQYF
TRBJ2-2,-,TRBV5-1,few,TGCGCCAGCTCTGTCGGCTCGAACACCGGGGAGCTGTTTTTT,CASSVGSNTGELFF
TRBJ2-3,TRBD2,TRBV5-5,few,TGTGCCAGCAGCTTGGGCCCGGGACTAGCGGCATCAGATACGCAGTATTTT,CASSLGPGLAASDTQYF
TRBJ2-1,-,TRBV6-5,-,TGTGCCAGCAGTTACTCGAGCAGCCGCAACAATGAGCAGTTCTTC,CASSYSSSRNNEQFF
TRBJ1-1,-,TRBV7-9,few,TGTGCCAGCAGCCCCGGCTGGGGCCTGAACACTGAAGCTTTCTTT,CASSPGWGLNTEAFF
TRBJ1-2,TRBD1,TRBV5-1,-,TGCGCCAGCAGCTGGGACAGGAACTATGGCTACACCTTC,CASSWDRNYGYTF
TRBJ2-5,TRBD2,TRBV9,-,TGTGCCAGCAGCGTAGGCGGGGGGGCCTGGGAGACCCAGTACTTC,CASSVGGGAWETQYF
TRBJ2-5,TRBD2,TRBV12-3/TRBV12-4,few,TGTGCCAGCAGTCCGACTAGCGGGGGGACGCAAGAGACCCAGTACTTC,CASSPTSGGTQETQYF
TRBJ1-1,-,TRBV6-5,few,TGTGCCAGCAGTTACCAACAGTACACTGAAGCTTTCTTT,CASSYQQYTEAFF
TRBJ1-1,-,TRBV30,-,TGTGCCTGGAGTGTATCGTCAGGGAGGACTGAAGCTTTCTTT,CAWSVSSGRTEAFF